These 32 T cell receptor beta chains were sequenced from one sample in a study of cytomegalovirus exposure and HLA in healthy donors. Vbeta (60) and Jbeta (13) primers were used in the PCR. Profiled with immunoSEQ multiplex PCR; TCRdb holds only in-frame clones, not every one. The sample consists of about 140,000 clones, roughly 78% of them appearing once. The sample taken for sequencing was PBMCs. The receptors come from a female donor in good health and CMV-seronegative.

J is TRBJ1-2 and V is TRBV28, with 7 positions matching TRBD1. The CDR3 has 13 residues. V shed 7 bases and J 3 bases; nucleotides not matched to a gene: 5. Germline CDR1 MDHEN, CDR2 SYDVKM. The CDR3 is CASNTGVDYGYTF. The CDR3 bases are TGTGCCAGCAACACAGGGGTGGACTATGGCTACACCTTC.

The V gene is TRBV30, the J gene TRBJ1-2, with 7 bases identical to TRBD1. Germline CDR1 is GTSNPN and CDR2 is SVGIG (reference sequence). The CDR3 length is 11 residues. The V segment lost 7 bases and the J segment 4 bases; nucleotides outside the gene matches: 3. Here the CDR3 DNA reads TGTGCCTCCCGGGACAGCTATGGCTACACCTTC. This gives the protein CASRDSYGYTF.

The chain carries TRBV7-9 and TRBJ2-5; possible D gene TRBD1, 5 bases. CDR1 and CDR2 from the germline V gene are SEHNR and FQNEAQ (reference sequence). Trimming shortened V by 5 bases and J by 3 bases, and 22 bases separated the two germline ends. CDR3 length: 17 residues. The CDR3: CASSLFLGRKGKETQYF. CDR3 DNA sequence: TGTGCCAGCAGCCTATTCCTAGGACGGAAGGGGAAAGAGACCCAGTACTTC.

CDR3 nucleotides: TGTGCCAGCAGTTACTCCGCGACAGCTTATGGCTACACCTTC. Protein: CASSYSATAYGYTF. The V gene is TRBV6-6, the J gene TRBJ1-2; D possibly corresponds to TRBD1 (5 bases). CDR1 and CDR2 (germline): MNHNY, SVGAGI (reference sequence). V was clipped by 0 bases and J by 5 bases, with 10 bases between them. The CDR3 contains 14 residues.

The chain couples TRBV6-1 to TRBJ2-1; 9 nucleotides align to TRBD1. The CDR3 loop spans 15 amino acids. CDR1 MNHNS and CDR2 SASEGT come from the germline V gene. Trimming removed 6 bases from V and 5 bases from J; junction bases left unmatched: 8. Here the CDR3 reads CASRPGQGVDNEQFF. In DNA form, the CDR3 reads TGTGCCAGCAGGCCGGGACAGGGAGTCGACAATGAGCAGTTCTTC.

The chain combines TRBV5-6 with TRBJ1-2; 9 bases match TRBD1. This CDR3 region has 13 residues. Germline CDR1 reads SGHDT; CDR2 reads YYEEEE. Unmatched junction bases numbered 6, after V lost 4 bases and J lost 8 bases. Here the CDR3 reads CASSMTGGEGYTF. The CDR3 DNA sequence: TGTGCCAGCAGCATGACAGGGGGTGAAGGCTACACCTTC.

The V call is TRBV6-5, the J call TRBJ1-3, with a tentative D call TRBD1 (5 bases). The CDR3 length is 15 residues. Per the germline V gene, CDR1 is MNHEY and CDR2 is SVGAGI. V lost 3 bases to trimming and J lost 4 bases, with 13 bases between them. CDR3 in amino acids: CASSYMGRQGNTIYF. CDR3 coding DNA: TGTGCCAGCAGTTATATGGGGCGTCAAGGAAACACCATATATTTT.

V gene TRBV7-9 combines with J gene TRBJ2-7, with 8 bases that match TRBD1. This CDR3 has 15 amino acids. Trimming cost V 5 bases and J 7 bases; bases outside gene matches: 13. Germline assignment: CDR1 SEHNR and CDR2 FQNEAQ (reference sequence). CDR3 sequence reads: CASSRKQGELGEQYF. The CDR3 DNA sequence: TGTGCCAGCAGCCGGAAACAGGGGGAATTGGGTGAGCAGTACTTC.

This clone is a singleton in its sample. The rearrangement uses TRBV18 and TRBJ2-1; 8 bases align to TRBD2. With 1 base clipped from V and 5 bases from J, the junction kept 7 bases outside the gene matches. Germline V gene lookup returns CDR1 KGHSH and CDR2 LQKENI. CDR3 length equals 16 residues. The CDR3 coding sequence is TGTGCCAGCTCACCACTAGCGGGAATTCGCGACAATGAGCAGTTCTTC. As protein: CASSPLAGIRDNEQFF.

The V and J genes are TRBV20-1 and TRBJ2-1; possible D gene TRBD2, 6 bases. With 7 bases removed from V and 9 bases from J, the gap between germline ends came to 13 bases. This CDR3 is built from 11 residues. Germline V gene sequence: CDR1 DFQATT, CDR2 SNEGSKA (reference sequence). Written as DNA, the CDR3 is TGCAGTGAGGGCTTCGGGAGTGAGCAGTTCTTC. It codes for CSEGFGSEQFF.

The chain recombines TRBV28 with TRBJ2-5; 7 bases match TRBD1. The CDR3 length is 17 residues. CDR1 and CDR2 from the germline V gene are MDHEN and SYDVKM. The junction had 17 bases not matched to a gene; V was cut back by 5 bases and J by 5 bases. CDR3 amino acids: CASSLPSATGNGETQYF. Written as DNA, the CDR3 is TGTGCCAGCAGTCTTCCTTCCGCGACAGGGAATGGGGAGACCCAGTACTTC. Complete variable domain (other parts from reference TRBV28 and TRBJ2-5): DVKVTQSSRYLVKRTGEKVFLECVQDMDHENMFWYRQDPGLGLRLIYFSYDVKMKEKGDIPEGYSVSREKKERFSLILESASTNQTSMYLCASSLPSATGNGETQYFGPGTRLLVL.

J is TRBJ2-7 and V is TRBV30, with 9 bases aligning to TRBD1. The CDR3 consists of 16 residues. The germline CDR1 and CDR2 sequences are GTSNPN and SVGIG (reference sequence). V shed 2 bases, J shed 2 bases, and the junction held 10 bases outside the gene matches. The CDR3 DNA follows: TGTGCCTGGAGTTCCGCCGGGACAGGGAGGACCTACGAGCAGTACTTC. Translated: CAWSSAGTGRTYEQYF.

V is TRBV30 and J is TRBJ1-5; D is undetermined. Trimming pared 3 bases from V and 4 bases from J, leaving 13 bases between. This CDR3 is 14 amino acids long. Per germline, CDR1 GTSNPN and CDR2 SVGIG (reference sequence). CDR3 residues: CAWSTGWENQPQHF. Written as DNA, the CDR3 is TGTGCCTGGAGCACCGGATGGGAGAATCAGCCCCAGCATTTT.

V and J are TRBV7-9 and TRBJ2-7; D unclear. The CDR3 is 14 amino acids. Germline CDR1 reads SEHNR; CDR2 reads FQNEAQ (reference sequence). The V and J ends lost 8 bases and 0 bases respectively, with 14 bases between them. CDR3: CASPPSGGSYEQYF. In DNA, the CDR3 is TGTGCCAGCCCACCATCCGGTGGCTCCTACGAGCAGTACTTC.

This chain uses TRBV5-5 with TRBJ1-3; D gene ambiguous. Trimming removed 1 base from V and 6 bases from J, with 8 bases in between. This CDR3 spans 13 amino acids. CDR1 is SGHKS, CDR2 YYEKEE, per germline (reference sequence). CDR3 sequence: CASSLPQSNTIYF. CDR3 coding DNA: TGTGCCAGCAGCTTGCCACAGTCAAACACCATATATTTT.

The chain uses TRBV11-2 and TRBJ2-2; 15 bases map to TRBD2. The V and J ends lost 4 bases and 6 bases, in that order; junction bases with no gene match: 6. CDR1 is SGHAT and CDR2 is FQNNGV in the germline V gene. The CDR3 consists of 17 residues. CDR3 amino acids: CASSSGTSGRFSGELFF. Written as DNA, the CDR3 is TGTGCCAGCAGCTCCGGGACTAGCGGGAGGTTCTCCGGGGAGCTGTTTTTT. Full variable domain (outside the CDR3, taken from reference TRBV11-2 and TRBJ2-2): EAGVAQSPRYKIIEKRQSVAFWCNPISGHATLYWYQQILGQGPKLLIQFQNNGVVDDSQLPKDRFSAERLKGVDSTLKIQPAKLEDSAVYLCASSSGTSGRFSGELFFGEGSRLTVL.

The rearrangement links TRBV6-5 to TRBJ1-2; TRBD1 matches at 8 bases. V lost 2 bases and J lost 8; bases outside the gene matches: 10. The CDR3 is 15 residues long. Germline assignment: CDR1 MNHEY and CDR2 SVGAGI. CDR3 coding DNA: TGTGCCAGCAGTTACGACGGACAGGGACCTAGCGGCTACACCTTC. Translation: CASSYDGQGPSGYTF.

This chain joins TRBV6-6 and TRBJ1-2; 9 bases agree with TRBD1. CDR1 is MNHNY, CDR2 SVGAGI, per germline (reference sequence). V shed 6 bases, J shed 4 bases, and the junction held 6 bases outside the gene matches. CDR3 length: 14 amino acids. CDR3 sequence (DNA): TGTGCCAGCAGCAGACAGGGGGTGATCTATGGCTACACCTTC. Translating it yields CASSRQGVIYGYTF.

This clone has just a few counts. This chain links TRBV6-5 with TRBJ1-5; 8 nucleotides line up with TRBD1. This CDR3 has 13 amino acids. CDR1 is MNHEY and CDR2 is SVGAGI in the germline V gene. V was pared by 5 bases and J by 6 bases, with 3 bases of the junction left unmatched. As DNA, the CDR3 is TGTGCCAGCAGTCGGGACAGGAGTCAGCCCCAGCATTTT. Amino acid sequence: CASSRDRSQPQHF.

A few counts support this clone. The rearrangement links TRBV27 to TRBJ1-2; TRBD1 might be the D (5 bases). The CDR3 has 13 residues. Trimming took 2 bases from V and 4 from J, leaving 8 bases between them. Germline lookup yields CDR1 MNHEY and CDR2 SMNVEV (reference sequence). The CDR3 region has the DNA TGTGCCAGCAGTTTAGGTCAGGGCTATGGCTACACCTTC. Its protein is CASSLGQGYGYTF.

The chain carries TRBV5-1 and TRBJ2-7; D not certain. CDR3 size: 13 residues. Germline V CDR1 and CDR2: SGHRS, YFSETQ. V was shortened by 0 bases and J by 0 bases, with 4 bases between the two germline ends. CDR3 in amino acids: CASSLAVSYEQYF. The CDR3 DNA reads TGCGCCAGCAGCTTGGCTGTCTCCTACGAGCAGTACTTC.

The V and J genes are TRBV6-5 and TRBJ2-7; 7 bases are shared with TRBD2. Germline CDR1 is MNHEY and CDR2 is SVGAGI. The CDR3 spans 14 residues. With 8 bases clipped from V and 2 bases from J, the junction kept 9 bases outside the gene matches. CDR3 bases: TGTGCCAGCGGCGCTACTAGCGCCGCCTACGAGCAGTACTTC. Residues: CASGATSAAYEQYF.

The sample holds a few counts of this clone. In nucleotides, the CDR3 is TGTGCCAGTACCCTAGCGGGAGCGGGCTACAATGAGCAGTTCTTC. Amino acids: CASTLAGAGYNEQFF. The V call is TRBV19, the J call TRBJ2-1; 10 nucleotides align to TRBD2. The germline gives CDR1 LNHDA, CDR2 SQIVND (reference sequence). The CDR3 loop spans 15 amino acids. V gave up 7 bases and J gave up 3 bases; unmatched junction bases: 6.

The J gene is TRBJ2-7, the V gene TRBV7-6; a possible D gene is TRBD2 (6 bases). Germline loops: CDR1 SGHVS, CDR2 FNYEAQ. There are 13 residues in the CDR3. V was shortened by 2 bases and J by 3 bases, with 8 bases between the two germline ends. CDR3 protein: CASSLSEGYEQYF. CDR3 DNA sequence: TGTGCCAGCAGCTTATCGGAGGGCTACGAGCAGTACTTC.

The rearrangement links TRBV6-5 to TRBJ1-2; 7 bases match TRBD1. The CDR3 totals 15 residues. Germline-derived CDR1 and CDR2 are MNHEY and SVGAGI. Germline trimming cut 4 bases from V and 7 bases from J; bases unmatched to any gene: 12. Written as DNA, the CDR3 is TGTGCCAGCAGTTCCGCGACAGGGATCGACTTTGGCTACACCTTC. Protein sequence: CASSSATGIDFGYTF.

This chain joins TRBV29-1 and TRBJ1-1; D is uncertain. V lost 6 bases and J 1 base, leaving 12 bases between the germline ends. This CDR3 contains 13 residues. Germline values: CDR1 SQVTM, CDR2 ANQGSEA. The CDR3 DNA follows: TGCAGCGTACAAACAGTGGCGAACACTGAAGCTTTCTTT. This sequence encodes CSVQTVANTEAFF.

The chain joins TRBV4-1 to TRBJ1-2; D is perhaps TRBD1 (5 bases). Trimming shortened V by 3 bases and J by 5 bases, and 10 bases separated the two germline ends. Germline CDR1 is MGHRA and CDR2 is YSYEKL. The CDR3 is made up of 13 amino acids. As DNA, the CDR3 is TGCGCCAGCAGCCACCCGACAGAGTATGGCTACACCTTC. Amino acid sequence: CASSHPTEYGYTF.

Comments on this clone: At one of its ends the junction is not consistent with the germline gene, which may arise from a read error. The chain is built from TRBV28 and TRBJ1-2; weak D call: TRBD1 (6 bases). Germline V gene sequence: CDR1 MDHEN, CDR2 SYDVKM. This CDR3 contains 12 residues. CDR3 DNA: TGTGCCAGCCGGACAGTCTTGTATGGCTACCCCTTC. Translating gives CASRTVLYGYPF.

The table lists this clone with a few counts. This chain links TRBV6-1 with TRBJ1-1; maybe TRBD1 (5 bases). The CDR3 runs 14 residues. Germline CDR1 and CDR2: MNHNS and SASEGT. Trimming took off 10 bases at V and 3 bases at J, with 18 bases between the two ends. The CDR3 DNA reads as TGTGCCATCAGGACACAGGAGGGGTACACTGAAGCTTTCTTT. This sequence encodes CAIRTQEGYTEAFF.

The chain combines TRBV4-3 with TRBJ2-7, with TRBD1 matching 8 bases. The V gene end was trimmed by 1 base and the J gene end by 4 bases; junction bases not matched to a gene: 6. This CDR3 has 15 amino acids. CDR1 is LGHNA and CDR2 is YSLEER in the germline V gene. CDR3 loop: CASSQGFQGAYEQYF. Written as DNA, the CDR3 is TGCGCCAGCAGCCAAGGTTTCCAGGGGGCTTACGAGCAGTACTTC.

This clone was seen once. Other nucleotide sequences from this sample produce the same CDR3. The chain recombines TRBV6-6 with TRBJ1-1; D is possibly TRBD1 (5 bases). The V end lost 2 bases, the J end lost 4 bases, and 8 bases lay between the germline ends. The germline V gene encodes CDR1 MNHNY and CDR2 SVGAGI (reference sequence). CDR3 length: 13 residues. CDR3 bases: TGTGCCAGCAGTTACCCCCAGGGCACTGAAGCTTTCTTT. The encoded protein is CASSYPQGTEAFF.

J is TRBJ1-1 and V is TRBV5-8; D is uncertain. Germline CDR1 SGHTS, CDR2 YDEGEE. V was trimmed by 2 bases and J by 4 bases, leaving 21 bases between them. The CDR3 extends over 17 amino acids. The CDR3 DNA follows: TGTGCCAGCAGCTTCTCGACTCGGGGAAGCTGGGTCACTGAAGCTTTCTTT. Translated: CASSFSTRGSWVTEAFF.